This T cell receptor (beta chain) comes out of a study of CD4 and CD8 cells across lung adenocarcinoma regions. One entry per CDR3 protein, called by TCRdb with MiXCR from the PCR reads. The table records about 12,000 distinct CDR3 sequences, approximately 50% of them present only once. V lost 6 bases and J 2 bases, leaving 10 bases between the germline ends. The CDR3 is made up of 14 amino acids. CDR1 is MNHNS and CDR2 is SASEGT in the germline V gene. The patients had localized lung adenocarcinoma, a non-small cell subtype. This clonotype was seen at least ten times. The rearrangement uses TRBV6-1 and TRBJ1-4, with unresolved D. This TCR was sampled from a female donor with lung adenocarcinoma. The CD4 and CD8 labels of this study may be unreliable. The specimen sequenced was CD8+ T cells from the center of a lung tumor. The CDR3 region has the DNA TGTGCCAGCAGGGGAATAGGGACTAATGAAAAACTGTTTTTT. Translation: CASRGIGTNEKLFF.